This T cell receptor beta chain was documented in a study of control samples from healthy donors and cancer patients. This CDR3 comprises 12 residues. With 2 bases clipped from V and 7 bases from J, the junction kept 0 bases outside the gene matches. Germline V gives CDR1 LGHDT, CDR2 YNNKEL (reference sequence). Data came from immunoSEQ multiplex PCR; TCRdb stores just in-frame clones and leaves some out. The sample lists approximately 94,000 clones; approximately 86% were seen once. This clone has just a few counts. This chain joins TRBV3-1 (or the pseudogene TRBV3-2) and TRBJ2-5, with 8 bases aligning to TRBD2. This clonotype was obtained from a woman aged 50 to 65 in good health. Material: blood. The CDR3 here is CASSQLAGTQYF. The CDR3 DNA reads as TGTGCCAGCAGCCAACTAGCGGGGACCCAGTACTTC.